Presented here are 24 T cell receptor beta chains from one specimen sequenced in a study of Ad26.COV2.S vaccination and SARS-CoV-2 variants. The table came from immunoSEQ multiplex PCR; TCRdb's copy has only in-frame clones and leaves some out. The sample has just under 250,000 clones; roughly 90% are singletons. The treatment denotes: some 20 received Ad26.COV2.S at low or high dose, single or two shots; roughly five received placebo; per-sample allocation not given. Day 63 after the first vaccine or placebo injection was the time point for sampling. This material consisted of peripheral blood, taken in a trial of Ad26.COV2.S vaccine versus placebo. These receptors all stem from a person between 18 and 60 years old who received the Ad26.COV2.S COVID-19 vaccine or a placebo.

The genes are TRBV6-6 and TRBJ1-1; a weak D match, TRBD1 (6 bases). CDR1 is MNHNY, CDR2 SVGAGI, per germline (reference sequence). The CDR3 consists of 14 residues. Trimming shortened V by 7 bases and J by 3 bases, and 15 bases separated the two germline ends. CDR3 protein: CASKPEGGDTEAFF. CDR3 nucleotide sequence: TGTGCCAGCAAACCCGAGGGGGGAGACACTGAAGCTTTCTTT.

The rearrangement uses TRBV18 and TRBJ2-7, with 13 bases identical to TRBD2. From germline, CDR1 is KGHSH and CDR2 LQKENI. The V and J ends lost 2 bases and 9 bases, in that order; junction bases with no gene match: 4. The CDR3 is 14 residues long. CDR3 in DNA: TGTGCCAGCTCACCATGGACTAGCGGGAGTTGGCAGTACTTC. This gives the protein CASSPWTSGSWQYF.

This chain joins TRBV28 and TRBJ2-5; possible D gene TRBD2, 5 bases. The CDR3 covers 16 residues. Germline CDR1 reads MDHEN; CDR2 reads SYDVKM. With 6 bases removed from V and 5 bases from J, the gap between germline ends came to 22 bases. CDR3 DNA: TGTGCCAGCAGCACCATACAGAGGTCGGGGTTGGAGACCCAGTACTTC. This gives the protein CASSTIQRSGLETQYF.

The V call is TRBV7-8, the J call TRBJ2-7; 7 bases align to TRBD2. The germline gives CDR1 SGHVS, CDR2 FQNEAQ. J was trimmed by 3 bases and V by 5 bases; bases with no gene match: 4. This CDR3 has 13 amino acids. The CDR3 DNA reads TGTGCCAGCAGCCCCCCTAGCGGCTACGAGCAGTACTTC. Amino acid sequence: CASSPPSGYEQYF.

The chain uses TRBV6-5 and TRBJ1-1; D is uncertain. V shed 0 bases and J shed 9 bases, with 8 bases lying between them. This CDR3 spans 12 amino acids. Germline lookup yields CDR1 MNHEY and CDR2 SVGAGI. The CDR3 sequence is CASSYSKGKAFF. The CDR3 nucleotides are TGTGCCAGCAGTTACTCGAAAGGGAAAGCTTTCTTT.

The chain has TRBV30 and TRBJ1-3; D is unresolved. CDR3 length equals 12 residues. The V end lost 0 bases, the J end lost 3 bases, and 3 bases lay between the germline ends. Germline CDR1 GTSNPN, CDR2 SVGIG (reference sequence). The CDR3 here is CAWSVVGNTIYF. CDR3 DNA sequence: TGTGCCTGGAGTGTGGTTGGAAACACCATATATTTT.

This chain connects TRBV5-1 to TRBJ2-7; TRBD1 might be the D (5 bases). CDR3 length equals 14 residues. V lost 3 bases to trimming and J lost 0 bases, with 10 bases between them. The V gene's germline CDR1 is SGHRS and CDR2 YFSETQ. The CDR3: CASSSGSLSYEQYF. The CDR3 nucleotides read TGCGCCAGCAGCTCAGGGTCCCTCTCCTACGAGCAGTACTTC.

The chain carries TRBV4-2 and TRBJ2-1; D remains unclear. Germline V lookup: CDR1 LGHNA, CDR2 YNFKEQ. The CDR3 totals 17 residues. V was pared by 0 bases and J by 0 bases, with 12 bases between. The CDR3 sequence: CASSQDQLRSSYNEQFF. The CDR3 DNA sequence: TGTGCCAGCAGCCAAGACCAACTCAGGAGCTCCTACAATGAGCAGTTCTTC.

The genes are TRBV12-3 or TRBV12-4 and TRBJ1-4; 7 bases line up with TRBD1. The V segment lost 6 bases and the J segment 11 bases; nucleotides outside the gene matches: 9. The CDR3 runs to 13 residues. The CDR3 DNA sequence: TGTGCCAGCAGACAAGGACAGGCCCTTAAACTGTTTTTT. Translated, it gives CASRQGQALKLFF.

The genes are TRBV18 and TRBJ1-2; perhaps TRBD1 as D (5 bases). Trimming shortened V by 2 bases and J by 7 bases, and 14 bases separated the two germline ends. CDR1 and CDR2 from the germline V gene are KGHSH and LQKENI. The CDR3 length is 14 residues. Written as DNA, the CDR3 is TGTGCCAGCTCACCAAGGGGAGAATTCGGTGGCTACACCTTC. Its protein is CASSPRGEFGGYTF. Full variable domain (outside the CDR3, taken from reference TRBV18 and TRBJ1-2): NAGVMQNPRHLVRRRGQEARLRCSPMKGHSHVYWYRQLPEEGLKFMVYLQKENIIDESGMPKERFSAEFPKEGPSILRIQQVVRGDSAAYFCASSPRGEFGGYTFGSGTRLTVV.

The chain carries TRBV25-1 and TRBJ2-5; D gene uncertain. The germline V and J ends were trimmed by 2 bases and 7 bases, with 5 bases remaining between them. The CDR3 sequence is 11 residues long. Germline V gene lookup returns CDR1 MGHDK and CDR2 SYGVNS. The CDR3 DNA sequence: TGTGCCAGCAGTGAACGCGGGACCCAGTACTTC. It encodes CASSERGTQYF.

This clone was seen only a few times. The V and J genes are TRBV5-6 and TRBJ1-2, with 8 bases identical to TRBD1. Germline V gene sequence: CDR1 SGHDT, CDR2 YYEEEE. Unmatched junction bases numbered 4, after V lost 3 bases and J lost 3 bases. The CDR3 length is 14 residues. The DNA of the CDR3 is TGTGCCAGCAGCTGGACGGGACAGGACTATGGCTACACCTTC. Residues: CASSWTGQDYGYTF.

The chain joins TRBV19 to TRBJ2-3; the D is unclear. The CDR3 is made up of 16 amino acids. V lost 3 bases and J lost 4, with 17 bases in between. Germline V gives CDR1 LNHDA, CDR2 SQIVND (reference sequence). The CDR3 sequence is CASSMLPSLRADTQYF. For the CDR3, the DNA is TGTGCCAGTAGTATGCTACCCTCTCTGCGCGCAGATACGCAGTATTTT.

V usage is TRBV5-5 and J usage is TRBJ1-2; 11 bases match TRBD1. The germline V gene encodes CDR1 SGHKS and CDR2 YYEKEE (reference sequence). V was pared by 4 bases and J by 5 bases, with 4 bases of the junction left unmatched. The CDR3 length is 14 residues. CDR3 protein: CASSARDRGYGYTF. DNA of the CDR3: TGTGCCAGCAGCGCCCGGGACAGGGGGTATGGCTACACCTTC.

This chain connects TRBV5-1 to TRBJ2-6; 7 bases are a match to TRBD1. The CDR3 is 16 residues long. The V gene end was trimmed by 4 bases and the J gene end by 0 bases; junction bases not matched to a gene: 4. Germline CDR1 SGHRS, CDR2 YFSETQ. The CDR3 sequence: CASSARDSSGANVLTF. CDR3 bases: TGCGCCAGCAGCGCAAGGGACAGCTCTGGGGCCAACGTCCTGACTTTC.

The rearrangement joins TRBV24-1 to TRBJ1-5; D gene uncertain. V was clipped by 4 bases and J by 4 bases, with 16 bases between them. The CDR3 contains 16 residues. Germline CDR1 KGHDR, CDR2 SFDVKD. The CDR3 nucleotides read TGTGCCACCAGTGACCCCTCAGGAGACGGAAATCAGCCCCAGCATTTT. It specifies CATSDPSGDGNQPQHF.

This clone showed up just once. The chain carries TRBV28 and TRBJ2-5; D ambiguous. Germline V CDR1 and CDR2: MDHEN, SYDVKM. This CDR3 is 16 amino acids long. Trimming left V 1 base short and J 0 bases short, with 12 bases between. This CDR3 is CASSLFKLQYQETQYF. In nucleotides, the CDR3 is TGTGCCAGCAGTTTATTTAAACTCCAGTACCAAGAGACCCAGTACTTC.

CDR3 region: CASSQEGGPSGSYEQYF. The CDR3 DNA follows: TGTGCCAGCAGCCAAGAAGGGGGCCCCTCTGGTTCCTACGAGCAGTACTTC. V usage is TRBV4-2 and J usage is TRBJ2-7; 7 bases line up with TRBD1. J gave up 1 base and V 0 bases, and 9 bases lay outside the gene matches. Germline values: CDR1 LGHNA, CDR2 YNFKEQ. This CDR3 region has 17 residues.

The gene calls are TRBV18 and TRBJ2-7, with 7 bases lining up with TRBD1. Germline loops: CDR1 KGHSH, CDR2 LQKENI. V lost 0 bases to trimming and J lost 0 bases; unmatched junction nucleotides: 11. The CDR3 covers 18 residues. CDR3 nucleotide sequence: TGTGCCAGCTCACCACCAGGGTGGTTGACAGGGAGCTCCTACGAGCAGTACTTC. Translated: CASSPPGWLTGSSYEQYF.

This chain's CDR3 is CASSPAGGADTQYF. For the CDR3, the DNA is TGTGCCAGCTCACCTGCTGGGGGCGCAGATACGCAGTATTTT. This chain connects TRBV18 to TRBJ2-3; maybe TRBD1 (6 bases). This CDR3 has 14 amino acids. CDR1 is KGHSH and CDR2 is LQKENI in the germline V gene. V lost 3 bases, J lost 4 bases, and 11 bases lay in between.

This sequence joins TRBV7-8 and TRBJ1-5; perhaps TRBD1 as D (5 bases). The CDR3 contains 17 residues. In germline, CDR1 is SGHVS, CDR2 FQNEAQ. V was shortened by 1 base and J by 0 bases, with 13 bases between the two germline ends. CDR3 protein: CASSLVGAGYSNQPQHF. CDR3 DNA: TGTGCCAGCAGCTTAGTCGGGGCCGGATATAGCAATCAGCCCCAGCATTTT.

This sequence joins TRBV6-2 or TRBV6-3 and TRBJ2-7; no clear D gene. V shed 6 bases and J shed 4 bases, with 19 bases lying between them. The CDR3 has 15 amino acids. Germline CDR1 and CDR2: MNHEY and SVGEGT. The CDR3 loop reads CASSPDRPWDYEQYF. In DNA form, the CDR3 reads TGTGCCAGCAGCCCGGACCGGCCATGGGATTACGAGCAGTACTTC.

The CDR3 nucleotides read TGTGCCATCAGTGAGCTTAAGCGGGTAGAGGGCCCAGATACGCAGTATTTT. This sequence encodes CAISELKRVEGPDTQYF. The chain combines TRBV10-3 with TRBJ2-3; D is perhaps TRBD2 (6 bases). The CDR3 loop spans 17 amino acids. CDR1 is ENHRY and CDR2 is SYGVKD in the germline V gene. The V and J ends lost 2 bases and 4 bases respectively, with 19 bases between them.

The V gene is TRBV10-3, the J gene TRBJ2-3; 7 bases are shared with TRBD2. CDR1 ENHRY and CDR2 SYGVKD come from the germline V gene. The junction had 3 bases not matched to a gene; V was cut back by 8 bases and J by 10 bases. The CDR3 is 10 residues long. Here the CDR3 reads CAIRGEAQYF. The CDR3 nucleotides read TGTGCCATCCGGGGGGAGGCGCAGTATTTT.